One and the same sample provided the 5 T cell receptor beta chains below, sequenced in a study of cytotoxic CD8 clonotypes in ibrutinib-treated CLL. The assay was immunoSEQ multiplex PCR, and TCRdb's table has in-frame clones only and misses some. The table includes more than 75,000 clones, 77% detected once. This material consisted of PBMCs, taken after 24 months of ibrutinib treatment. These receptors were obtained from a human donor with chronic lymphocytic leukemia.

The V gene is TRBV19, the J gene TRBJ1-5; D gene uncertain. This CDR3 spans 17 amino acids. CDR1 and CDR2 from the germline V gene are LNHDA and SQIVND (reference sequence). V was shortened by 2 bases and J by 2 bases, with 16 bases between the two germline ends. The chain's CDR3 is CASSISRSSFGNQPQHF. Written as DNA, the CDR3 is TGTGCCAGTAGTATATCCAGGAGTTCTTTCGGCAATCAGCCCCAGCATTTT.

This clone has more than one count but fewer than ten. The chain links TRBV5-8 to TRBJ1-3; D is ambiguous. V lost 4 bases and J lost 0, with 8 bases in between. The CDR3 runs to 14 residues. Germline lookup yields CDR1 SGHTS and CDR2 YDEGEE. CDR3 sequence: CASSRAYSGNTIYF. The CDR3 coding sequence is TGTGCCAGCAGCAGGGCCTACTCTGGAAACACCATATATTTT.

The chain employs TRBV5-6 and TRBJ1-3, with D unclear. The CDR3 covers 16 residues. Germline CDR1 is SGHDT and CDR2 is YYEEEE. V was cut by 0 bases and J by 0 bases, with 10 bases left in between. The CDR3 spells CASSLVAGNSGNTIYF. The CDR3, as DNA: TGTGCCAGCAGCTTGGTAGCGGGGAACTCTGGAAACACCATATATTTT.

The chain has TRBV6-5 and TRBJ1-2, with D unclear. The V and J ends lost 0 bases and 4 bases respectively, with 6 bases between them. CDR3 length: 13 residues. Germline V gene sequence: CDR1 MNHEY, CDR2 SVGAGI. CDR3 protein: CASSYSGFYGYTF. The CDR3 nucleotides read TGTGCCAGCAGTTACTCTGGGTTCTATGGCTACACCTTC.

This clone was detected once. The chain is built from TRBV6-1 and TRBJ2-5; 9 bases match TRBD1. CDR1 MNHNS and CDR2 SASEGT come from the germline V gene. The length of the CDR3 is 15 residues. J lost 5 bases, V lost 2 bases, and 6 bases had no gene match. The DNA of the CDR3 is TGTGCCAGCAGTGAATACGACAGGGGGTCGGAGACCCAGTACTTC. As protein: CASSEYDRGSETQYF.